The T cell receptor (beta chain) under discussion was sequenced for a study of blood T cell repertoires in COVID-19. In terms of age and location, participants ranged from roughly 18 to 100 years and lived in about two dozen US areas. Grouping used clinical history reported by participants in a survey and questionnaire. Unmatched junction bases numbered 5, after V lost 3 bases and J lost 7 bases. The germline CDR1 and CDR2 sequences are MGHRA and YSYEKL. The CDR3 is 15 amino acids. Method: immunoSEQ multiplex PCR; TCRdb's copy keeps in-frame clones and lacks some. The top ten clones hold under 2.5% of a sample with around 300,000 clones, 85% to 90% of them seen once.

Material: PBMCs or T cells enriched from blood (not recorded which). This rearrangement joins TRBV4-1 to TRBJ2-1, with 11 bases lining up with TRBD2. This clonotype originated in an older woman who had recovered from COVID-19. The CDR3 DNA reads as TGCGCCAGCAGCCAGGGACTAGCGGACCGGAATGAGCAGTTCTTC. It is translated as CASSQGLADRNEQFF.